The clone carrying this T cell receptor (beta chain) was observed once. These data originate in a study of blood T cell repertoires in COVID-19. Per the original data handling: Estimation of nucleated cell counts relied on the amplification of reference gene primers. Using immunoSEQ multiplex PCR, the repertoire was profiled, and TCRdb retains in-frame clones only, with some absent. The V and J calls and clone size are taken from that table; D and trimming were inferred from the DNA. This repertoire shows more than 400,000 clones, roughly 85% found once; its top ten account for roughly 3.1%. Trimming removed 2 bases from V and 4 bases from J, with 24 bases in between. Per germline, CDR1 GTSNPN and CDR2 SVGIG (reference sequence). The CDR3 is 18 amino acids.

The sequence derives from a human donor in a cohort sampled during active COVID-19. Specimen: peripheral blood. V is TRBV30 and J is TRBJ1-5; maybe TRBD1 (5 bases). The CDR3 reads CAWSTRYGSGLENQPQHF. The DNA for the CDR3 is TGTGCCTGGAGTACCAGGTATGGGTCAGGGTTAGAAAATCAGCCCCAGCATTTT.